This record covers a single T cell receptor (beta chain). Its antigen remains unknown. Germline CDR1 reads SEHNR; CDR2 reads FQNEAQ (reference sequence). This CDR3 is built from 16 residues. The V segment lost 4 bases and the J segment 4 bases; nucleotides outside the gene matches: 9. This entry is derived from a study of vaccination and CD4 T cells after COVID-19. Cultured CD4+ T-cell DNA underwent Oncomine TCR Beta short-read sequencing. Using its own MiXCR run on the PCR reads, TCRdb lists one record per CDR3 protein. The sample records more than 15,000 distinct CDR3 sequences, roughly 51% being singletons. Described treatment: approximately nine-day PBMC culture with coronavirus spike peptide pools or control peptides (ViraFEST assay).

Sequencing was performed on cultured CD4+ T cells from blood, taken after SARS-CoV-2 vaccination. The gene calls are TRBV7-9 and TRBJ2-7, with 11 bases matching TRBD1. This clonotype was sampled from a human donor with COVID-19. The chain's CDR3 is CASSYHGQGAKYEQYF. The CDR3, as DNA: TGTGCCAGCAGCTACCACGGACAGGGGGCGAAGTACGAGCAGTACTTC.